This entry is about one T cell receptor (beta chain). The record originates from a study of beta chain features in type 1 diabetes. Germline V gene data show CDR1 as MNHNY and CDR2 as SVGAGI (reference sequence). The CDR3 contains 13 residues. Trimming at V came to 7 bases and at J to 7 bases, leaving 5 bases not matched to a gene. The sequenced template was cDNA made from the entire isolated RNA. Only in-frame clones appear in the TCRdb table, and some are missing; sequencing was by immunoSEQ multiplex PCR. This table holds under 450,000 clones, approximately 16% found once. The origin of this receptor is a woman aged 18-35 years in good health. The sequencing sample was made of naive CD4+ T cells from blood. V gene TRBV6-6 combines with J gene TRBJ2-1; 9 bases are shared with TRBD1. This chain's CDR3 is CASTGQGLNEQFF. CDR3 DNA: TGTGCCAGCACGGGACAGGGACTAAATGAGCAGTTCTTC.